This is a list of T cell receptor beta chains from one sample in a study of response to subunit inactivated influenza vaccine. Each CDR3 protein gets one entry after TCRdb re-called the RT-PCR reads with MiXCR. The table has 710,000 or so distinct CDR3 sequences, 15% to 17% seen once. The source material was PBMCs from blood, sampled roughly 12 days after vaccination. The receptors shown here come from a man aged 45-65 years who received an inactivated influenza vaccine. Each CDR3 is given with its conserved first and last residue. Fields, in order: D gene, V gene, clone size, J gene, CDR3 DNA, CDR3 protein. The D gene is left open where the match is weak. Size tells how often a clone was seen (once, few, many) or the class of an expanded clone, and some rows leave it out.

-	TRBV6-4	-	TRBJ1-1	TGTGCCAGCAGTGTCAACAGGAACACTGAAGCTTTCTTT	CASSVNRNTEAFF
-	TRBV29-1	-	TRBJ2-3	TGCAGCGTCCTACCCGCTTCGGATACGCAGTATTTT	CSVLPASDTQYF
-	TRBV20-1	few	TRBJ1-5	TGCAGTGCTATCTACGGACATCACCGCCAGCCCCAGCATTTT	CSAIYGHHRQPQHF
TRBD1	TRBV29-1	-	TRBJ1-2	TGCAGCGTTGAAGGAGGGGCAGGGGGCGGCTATGGCTACACCTTC	CSVEGGAGGGYGYTF
TRBD1	TRBV10-1	-	TRBJ1-2	TGCGCCAGCAGTGAGTCGATTGGGACAGGGCATGGCTACACCTTC	CASSESIGTGHGYTF
TRBD2	TRBV6-1	few	TRBJ2-1	TGTGCCAGCAGTGCCGGGACTAGCAACTCGAATGAGCAGTTCTTC	CASSAGTSNSNEQFF
TRBD1	TRBV4-2	many	TRBJ2-2	TGTGCCAGCAGGACAGGGGATTCATGGGGCGGGGAGCTGTTTTTT	CASRTGDSWGGELFF
-	TRBV12-3/TRBV12-4	few	TRBJ2-1	TGTGCCAGCAGTTCCTGGGGGGATGAGCAGTTCTTC	CASSSWGDEQFF
-	TRBV5-1	few	TRBJ2-7	TGCGCCAGCAGCTTGGCCCCCCTCTTGACAGAATCCCCCTACGAGCAGTACTTC	CASSLAPLLTESPYEQYF
-	TRBV7-2	-	TRBJ2-5	TGTGCCAGCAGCGGGCGGCAAGGATGGTTGACCCAGTACTTC	CASSGRQGWLTQYF
TRBD2	TRBV7-8	-	TRBJ2-1	TGTGCCAGCAGCTTAGCAGGGACTAGCGGGGGTAATGAGCAGCTCTTC	CASSLAGTSGGNEQLF
TRBD1	TRBV18	-	TRBJ2-1	TGTGCCAGCTCACCCCAAGGACAGGGGGGAAATGAGCAGTTCTTC	CASSPQGQGGNEQFF
-	TRBV29-1	-	TRBJ2-5	TGCAGCGTTCTGGGCAGGGGTTTACAAGAGACCCAGTACTTC	CSVLGRGLQETQYF
TRBD2	TRBV29-1	few	TRBJ2-3	TGCAGCGTTGAGAGGGAGGGCGGAGGTACGCAGTATTTT	CSVEREGGGTQYF
TRBD2	TRBV7-2	-	TRBJ2-5	TGTGCCAGCAGCTCTGTAGCGGGGGGGCCTAGAAAGACCCAGTACTTC	CASSSVAGGPRKTQYF
TRBD1	TRBV6-2/TRBV6-3	-	TRBJ2-1	TGTGCCAGCAGCCCGGGGACAGGGCAAATGAGCTCCTACAATGAGCAGTTCTTC	CASSPGTGQMSSYNEQFF
TRBD1	TRBV5-8	-	TRBJ2-5	TGTGCCAGCAGCGGTGGACAGGGCCCCCAAGAGACCCAGTACTTC	CASSGGQGPQETQYF
-	TRBV20-1	-	TRBJ2-2	TGCAGTGCTAGTCGGACGGGAGACAGCACCGGGGAGCTGTTTTTT	CSASRTGDSTGELFF
TRBD1	TRBV15	-	TRBJ2-1	TGTGCCACCAGCAGCATGACAGGGACTGAGCAGTTCTTC	CATSSMTGTEQFF
TRBD1	TRBV20-1	few	TRBJ1-5	TGCAGTGCGAGGAGGGGCCAGGGGGCAGATCAGCCCCAGCATTTT	CSARRGQGADQPQHF
TRBD1	TRBV7-9	-	TRBJ2-1	TGTGCCAGCAGCGGATCGGGACAGGACTACAATGGGCAGTTCTTC	CASSGSGQDYNGQFF
TRBD2	TRBV14	-	TRBJ2-7	TGTGCCAGCAGCCAAATCAACGGAGGGAGGGCCTACGAGCAGTACTTC	CASSQINGGRAYEQYF
-	TRBV20-1	-	TRBJ2-5	TGCAGTGCTACCAAACCGGGCAGGGAAGAGACCCAGTACTTC	CSATKPGREETQYF
-	TRBV11-2	-	TRBJ2-7	TGTGCCAGCAGCTTCGACGGCTACTACGAGCAGTACTTC	CASSFDGYYEQYF
-	TRBV20-1	-	TRBJ2-3	TGCAGTGCTAGTCTGGGCGCTCCAGATACGCAGTATTTT	CSASLGAPDTQYF
-	TRBV12-3/TRBV12-4	few	TRBJ1-4	TGTGCCAGCAGTTTTGGATCAACTAATGAAAAACTGTTTTTT	CASSFGSTNEKLFF
TRBD1	TRBV12-3/TRBV12-4	many	TRBJ2-1	TGTGCCAGCAGTTTAGGACCGGGGACAGGGAATGAGCAGTTCTTC	CASSLGPGTGNEQFF
-	TRBV2	-	TRBJ1-4	TGTGCCAGCAGTGGACAGCTTATTAATGAAAAACTGTTTTTT	CASSGQLINEKLFF
-	TRBV20-1	-	TRBJ1-5	TGCAGTGCTAGGGACAGAACTAATCAGCCCCAGCATTTT	CSARDRTNQPQHF
-	TRBV29-1	-	TRBJ2-7	TGCAGCGTTGCGACAAGGAGGCCCGCTTCCTACGAGCAGTACTTC	CSVATRRPASYEQYF
-	TRBV11-2	few	TRBJ2-1	TGTGCCAGCAGCTTAGCCCTTTACAGGGATCTTGAGCAGTTCTTC	CASSLALYRDLEQFF
-	TRBV7-2	-	TRBJ2-3	TGTGCCAGCAGCCCAAGGAGGAGCGGGCCAAGGGCAGATACGCAGTATTTT	CASSPRRSGPRADTQYF
-	TRBV3-1	many	TRBJ2-1	TGTGCCAGCAGCCAAGATCCAGGGGGGAATGAGCAGTTCTTC	CASSQDPGGNEQFF
-	TRBV11-3	-	TRBJ2-1	TGTGCCAGCAGCTGGACCGGCCGGGGGGCCTTGAATGAGCAGTTCTTC	CASSWTGRGALNEQFF
TRBD1	TRBV7-2	many	TRBJ2-1	TGTGCCAGCAGCCCAGTACAGGGGGCTGGACAGTTCTTC	CASSPVQGAGQFF
-	TRBV29-1	-	TRBJ1-1	TGCAGCGCCACCACGGTGGGCAGGGGGAACACTGAAGCTTTCTTT	CSATTVGRGNTEAFF
-	TRBV7-9	-	TRBJ2-2	TGTGCCAGCAGCTCCCAAGGGGGTACCGGGGAGCTGTTTTTT	CASSSQGGTGELFF
TRBD1	TRBV5-5	-	TRBJ2-3	TGTGCCAGCAGACGGGACAGGGCGAGCACAGATACGCAGTATTTT	CASRRDRASTDTQYF
TRBD2	TRBV24-1	few	TRBJ2-1	TGTGCCACCGGTGTTGGACTAGCGGTCCATGAGCAGTTCTTC	CATGVGLAVHEQFF
TRBD2	TRBV29-1	-	TRBJ2-3	TGCAGCGTTGAGGGGGAGGGACGCACAGATACGCAGTATTTT	CSVEGEGRTDTQYF